Each of the 8 T cell receptor beta chains below was sequenced from the same sample in a study of CXCR3 chemokines and chemotherapy response in bladder cancer (dated by TCRdb to about 2022). The library was produced with PCR. Reads for this sample came from an Illumina HiSeq 2500. The public reads were quality trimmed at Q25 with fastp and then assembled into clones with MiXCR by TCRdb, keeping productive beta chains. Rows with one shared CDR3 protein collapse into an entry with the most common genes and DNA. The sample table contains about 12,000 distinct CDR3 sequences; only one count was recorded for 9.5% to 15% of them. 20% to 30% of the sample is in the top ten clones. Collection of the sample occurred from a patient whose treatment included neoadjuvant chemotherapy. These receptors were taken from a human donor with bladder cancer that did not respond to neoadjuvant chemotherapy.

This clonotype turned up a few times. The rearrangement uses TRBV6-6 and TRBJ1-2; no firm D call. V was clipped by 8 bases and J by 8 bases, with 15 bases between them. This CDR3 region has 12 residues. In germline, CDR1 is MNHNY, CDR2 SVGAGI (reference sequence). The CDR3 here is CASSPRLRGYTF. In nucleotides, the CDR3 is TGTGCCAGCTCCCCCAGACTTAGGGGCTACACCTTC.

This clonotype occurred many times. This chain uses TRBV25-1 with TRBJ1-2; no reliable D call. The CDR3 loop spans 13 amino acids. Germline V gene lookup returns CDR1 MGHDK and CDR2 SYGVNS. Trimming took off 1 base at V and 3 bases at J, with 6 bases between the two ends. DNA for the CDR3: TGTGCCAGCAGTGAATCGCGGGACTATGGCTACACCTTC. Its protein product is CASSESRDYGYTF.

By share, this clonotype ranks as medium-sized (0.01 to 0.1%). V usage is TRBV27 and J usage is TRBJ1-1; D possibly corresponds to TRBD1 (5 bases). The germline V and J ends were trimmed by 8 bases and 4 bases, with 29 bases remaining between them. The CDR3 consists of 18 residues. CDR1 and CDR2 (germline): MNHEY, SMNVEV (reference sequence). For the CDR3, the DNA is TGTGCCAGCTCGACCCTCTATTTTGGACACAGGCGAGGCACTGAAGCTTTCTTT. Translated: CASSTLYFGHRRGTEAFF.

This clonotype was seen at least ten times. The rearrangement joins TRBV29-1 to TRBJ1-2, with D possibly matching TRBD1 (6 bases). Trimming left V 2 bases short and J 3 bases short, with 25 bases between. The CDR3 has 18 amino acids. Germline lookup yields CDR1 SQVTM and CDR2 ANQGSEA. The CDR3 loop reads CSVEKITPAGQWDYGYTF. The CDR3, as DNA: TGCAGCGTTGAAAAAATAACGCCGGCCGGACAGTGGGACTATGGCTACACCTTC.

The V call is TRBV4-1, the J call TRBJ1-1, with D hard to call. Germline values: CDR1 MGHRA, CDR2 YSYEKL. CDR3 length: 14 residues. Trimming pared 4 bases from V and 1 base from J, leaving 10 bases between. CDR3: CASSPAGGNTEAFF. In DNA form, the CDR3 reads TGCGCCAGCAGCCCCGCAGGAGGGAACACTGAAGCTTTCTTT.

This clonotype came up many times. The chain joins TRBV24-1 to TRBJ2-1; possibly TRBD2 for D (6 bases). The CDR3 runs to 18 residues. Germline CDR1 and CDR2: KGHDR and SFDVKD. V dropped 4 bases and J dropped 6 bases, with 24 bases sitting between them. CDR3 amino acids: CATSDPRELWGERNEQFF. The CDR3 nucleotides read TGTGCCACCAGTGACCCCCGAGAGCTATGGGGGGAGCGCAATGAGCAGTTCTTC.

In this sample, this clonotype turned up many times. The chain links TRBV6-2 or TRBV6-3 to TRBJ2-5, with 7 nucleotides matching TRBD1. Germline V CDR1 and CDR2: MNHEY, SVGEGT. CDR3 length: 17 amino acids. With 4 bases clipped from V and 2 bases from J, the junction kept 13 bases outside the gene matches. The CDR3 coding sequence is TGTGCCAGCAGTTCTATACGCATCGGGACAGCGCAAGAGACCCAGTACTTC. This gives the protein CASSSIRIGTAQETQYF.

This clonotype showed up many times. V and J are TRBV18 and TRBJ1-6, with D possibly TRBD1 on 6 matching bases. Germline CDR1 and CDR2: KGHSH and LQKENI. V was clipped by 2 bases and J by 10 bases, with 15 bases between them. This CDR3 contains 15 residues. CDR3 residues: CASSPIGSGESPLHF. The CDR3 nucleotides read TGTGCCAGCTCACCAATCGGGTCAGGGGAATCACCCCTCCACTTT.